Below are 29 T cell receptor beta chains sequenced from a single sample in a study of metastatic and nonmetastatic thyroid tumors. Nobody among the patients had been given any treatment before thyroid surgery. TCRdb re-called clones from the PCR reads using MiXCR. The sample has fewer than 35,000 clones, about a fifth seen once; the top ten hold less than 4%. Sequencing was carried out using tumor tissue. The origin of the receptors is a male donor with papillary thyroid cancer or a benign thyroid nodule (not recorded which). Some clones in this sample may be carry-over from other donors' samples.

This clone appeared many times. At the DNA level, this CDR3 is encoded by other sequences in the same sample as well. CDR3 nucleotide sequence: TGTGCCAGCACTAAGACAGGGTCTGCCGGGGAGCTGTTTTTT. This codes for CASTKTGSAGELFF. The chain recombines TRBV28 with TRBJ2-2, with 7 bases aligning to TRBD1. The CDR3 has 14 residues. V was pared by 7 bases and J by 6 bases, with 8 bases of the junction left unmatched. From germline, CDR1 is MDHEN and CDR2 SYDVKM.

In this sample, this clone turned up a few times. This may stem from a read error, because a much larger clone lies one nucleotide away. The CDR3 DNA sequence: TGCAGCGTTGAAGTAGCAGGGTTTGGCAAAAACACTCAGTACTTC. Translation: CSVEVAGFGKNTQYF. This sequence joins TRBV29-1 and TRBJ2-4; a weak D match, TRBD1 (5 bases). The CDR3 is made up of 15 amino acids. Germline-derived CDR1 and CDR2 are SQVTM and ANQGSEA.

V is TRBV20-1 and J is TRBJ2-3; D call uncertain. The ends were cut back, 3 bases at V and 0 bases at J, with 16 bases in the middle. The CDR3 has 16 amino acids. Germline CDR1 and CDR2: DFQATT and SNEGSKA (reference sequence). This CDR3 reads CSASGLDPKSTDTQYF. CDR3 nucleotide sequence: TGCAGTGCTAGCGGGCTGGACCCAAAGAGCACAGATACGCAGTATTTT.

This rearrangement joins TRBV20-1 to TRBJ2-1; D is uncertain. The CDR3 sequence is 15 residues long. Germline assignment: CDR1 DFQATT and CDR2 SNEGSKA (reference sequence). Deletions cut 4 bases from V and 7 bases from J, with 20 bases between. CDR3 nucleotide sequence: TGCAGTGCTATTGGCGACTCCTCGTTAGTGAATGAGCAGTTCTTC. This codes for CSAIGDSSLVNEQFF.

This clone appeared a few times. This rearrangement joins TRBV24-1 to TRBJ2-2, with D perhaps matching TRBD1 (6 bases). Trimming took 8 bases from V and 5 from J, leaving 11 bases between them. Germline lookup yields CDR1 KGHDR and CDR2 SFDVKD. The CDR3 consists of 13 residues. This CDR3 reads CATKTGRTGELFF. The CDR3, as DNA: TGTGCCACCAAAACAGGGCGGACCGGGGAGCTGTTTTTT.

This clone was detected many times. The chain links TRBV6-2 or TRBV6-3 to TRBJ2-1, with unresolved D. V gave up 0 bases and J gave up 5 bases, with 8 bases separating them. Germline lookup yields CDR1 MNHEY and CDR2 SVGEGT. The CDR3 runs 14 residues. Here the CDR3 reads CASSYSLLDNEQFF. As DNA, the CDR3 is TGTGCCAGCAGTTACTCGTTACTGGACAATGAGCAGTTCTTC.

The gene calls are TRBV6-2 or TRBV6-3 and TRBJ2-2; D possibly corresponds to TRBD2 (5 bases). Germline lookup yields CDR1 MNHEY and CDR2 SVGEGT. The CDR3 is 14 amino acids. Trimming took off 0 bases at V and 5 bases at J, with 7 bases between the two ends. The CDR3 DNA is TGTGCCAGCAGTTACTCCCCGGGGACCGGGGAGCTGTTTTTT. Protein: CASSYSPGTGELFF.

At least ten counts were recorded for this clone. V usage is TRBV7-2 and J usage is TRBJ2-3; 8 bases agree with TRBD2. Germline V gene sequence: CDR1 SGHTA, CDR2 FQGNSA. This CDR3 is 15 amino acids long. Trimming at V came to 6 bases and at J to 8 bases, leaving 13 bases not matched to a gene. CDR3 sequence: CASSWGAGEAGTQYF. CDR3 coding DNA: TGTGCCAGCAGTTGGGGAGCGGGAGAGGCAGGTACGCAGTATTTT. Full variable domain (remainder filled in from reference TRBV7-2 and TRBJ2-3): GAGVSQSPSNKVTEKGKDVELRCDPISGHTALYWYRQSLGQGLEFLIYFQGNSAPDKSGLPSDRFSAERTGGSVSTLTIQRTQQEDSAVYLCASSWGAGEAGTQYFGPGTRLTVL.

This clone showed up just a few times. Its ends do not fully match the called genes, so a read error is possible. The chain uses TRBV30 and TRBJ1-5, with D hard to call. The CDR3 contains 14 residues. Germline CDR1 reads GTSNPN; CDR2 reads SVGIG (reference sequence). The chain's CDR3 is CAWSIGDSNQPQHF. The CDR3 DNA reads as TGTGCCTGGAGCATAGGTGATAGCAATCAGCCACAGCATTTT.

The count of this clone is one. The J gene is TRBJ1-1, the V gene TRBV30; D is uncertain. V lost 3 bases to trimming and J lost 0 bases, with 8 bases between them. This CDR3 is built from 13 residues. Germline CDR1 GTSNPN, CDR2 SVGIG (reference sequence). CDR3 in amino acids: CAWSKGVNTEAFF. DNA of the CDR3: TGTGCCTGGAGCAAGGGCGTGAACACTGAAGCTTTCTTT.

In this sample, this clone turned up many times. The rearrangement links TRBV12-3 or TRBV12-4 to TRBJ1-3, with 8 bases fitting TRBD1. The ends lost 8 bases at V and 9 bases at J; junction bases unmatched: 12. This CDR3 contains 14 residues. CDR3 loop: CASSRFGQGGTIYF. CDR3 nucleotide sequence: TGTGCCAGCTCCCGGTTTGGACAGGGTGGCACCATATATTTT.

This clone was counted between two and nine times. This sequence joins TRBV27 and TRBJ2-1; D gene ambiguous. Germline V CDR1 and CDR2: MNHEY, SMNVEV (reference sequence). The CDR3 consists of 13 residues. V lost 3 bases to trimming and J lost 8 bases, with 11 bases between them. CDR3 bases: TGTGCCAGCAGTTTCCATGGTAGCTATGAGCAGTTCTTC. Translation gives CASSFHGSYEQFF.

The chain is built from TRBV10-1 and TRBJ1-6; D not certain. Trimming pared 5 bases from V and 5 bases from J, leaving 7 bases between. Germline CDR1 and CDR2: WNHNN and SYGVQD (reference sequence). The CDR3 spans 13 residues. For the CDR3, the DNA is TGCGCCAGCAGTTCCAGGAATAATTCACCCCTCCACTTT. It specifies CASSSRNNSPLHF.

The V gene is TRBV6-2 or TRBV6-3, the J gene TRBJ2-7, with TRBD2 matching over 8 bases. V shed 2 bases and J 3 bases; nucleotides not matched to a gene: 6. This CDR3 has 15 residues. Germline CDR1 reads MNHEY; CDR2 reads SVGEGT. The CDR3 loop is CASSYGSGSLYEQYF. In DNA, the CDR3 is TGTGCCAGCAGTTACGGAAGCGGGAGTCTCTACGAGCAGTACTTC.

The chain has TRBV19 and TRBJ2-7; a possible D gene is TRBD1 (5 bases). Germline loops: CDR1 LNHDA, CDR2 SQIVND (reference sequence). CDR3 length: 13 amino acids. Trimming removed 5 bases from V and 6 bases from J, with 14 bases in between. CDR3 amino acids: CASSAATVGEQYF. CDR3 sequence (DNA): TGTGCCAGTAGTGCCGCGACAGTTGGCGAGCAGTACTTC.

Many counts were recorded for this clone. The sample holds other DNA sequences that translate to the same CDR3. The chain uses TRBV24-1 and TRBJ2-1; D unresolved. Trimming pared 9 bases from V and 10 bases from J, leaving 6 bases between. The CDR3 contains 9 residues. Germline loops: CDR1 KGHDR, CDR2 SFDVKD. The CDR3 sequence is CATRPEQFF. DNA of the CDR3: TGTGCCACCCGGCCCGAGCAGTTCTTC.

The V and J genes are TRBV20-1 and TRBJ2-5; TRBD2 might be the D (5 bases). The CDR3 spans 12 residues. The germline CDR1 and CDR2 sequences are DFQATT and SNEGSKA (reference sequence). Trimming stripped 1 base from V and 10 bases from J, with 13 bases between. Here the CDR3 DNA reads TGCAGTGCTAGAGGCGGGTTGGAAAACCAGTACTTC. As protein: CSARGGLENQYF.

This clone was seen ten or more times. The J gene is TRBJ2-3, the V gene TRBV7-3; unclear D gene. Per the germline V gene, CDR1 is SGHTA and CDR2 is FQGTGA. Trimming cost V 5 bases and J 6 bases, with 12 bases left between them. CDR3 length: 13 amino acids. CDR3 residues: CASSAGRVDTQYF. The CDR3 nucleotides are TGTGCCAGCAGCGCAGGACGAGTTGATACGCAGTATTTT.

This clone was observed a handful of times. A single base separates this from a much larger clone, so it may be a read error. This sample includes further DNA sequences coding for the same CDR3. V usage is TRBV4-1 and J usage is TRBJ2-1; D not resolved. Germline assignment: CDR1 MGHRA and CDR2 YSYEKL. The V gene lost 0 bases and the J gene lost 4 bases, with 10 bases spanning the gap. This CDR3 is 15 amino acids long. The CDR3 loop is CASSQDLGSYNEQFF. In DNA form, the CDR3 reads TGCGCCAGCAGCCAAGATCTCGGTAGTTACAATGAGCAGTTCTTC.

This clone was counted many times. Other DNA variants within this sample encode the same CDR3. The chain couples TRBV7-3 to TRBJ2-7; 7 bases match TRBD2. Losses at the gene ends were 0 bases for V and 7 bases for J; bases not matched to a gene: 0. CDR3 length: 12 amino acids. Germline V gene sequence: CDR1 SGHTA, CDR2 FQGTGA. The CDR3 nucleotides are TGTGCCAGCAGCTTAACGGGGGGGGAGCAGTACTTC. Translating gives CASSLTGGEQYF.

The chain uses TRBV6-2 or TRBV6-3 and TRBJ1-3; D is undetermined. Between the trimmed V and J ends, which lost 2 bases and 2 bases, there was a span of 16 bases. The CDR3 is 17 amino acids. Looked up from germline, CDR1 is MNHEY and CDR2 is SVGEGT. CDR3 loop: CASSYEAPLQAGNTIYF. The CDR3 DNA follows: TGTGCCAGCAGTTACGAGGCGCCATTGCAGGCTGGAAACACCATATATTTT.

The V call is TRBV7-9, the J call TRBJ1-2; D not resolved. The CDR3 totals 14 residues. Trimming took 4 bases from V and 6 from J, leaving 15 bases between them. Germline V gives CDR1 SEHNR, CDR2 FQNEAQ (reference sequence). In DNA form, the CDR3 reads TGTGCCAGCAGCTCGGGAGCGACCTTTGATGGCTACACCTTC. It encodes CASSSGATFDGYTF.

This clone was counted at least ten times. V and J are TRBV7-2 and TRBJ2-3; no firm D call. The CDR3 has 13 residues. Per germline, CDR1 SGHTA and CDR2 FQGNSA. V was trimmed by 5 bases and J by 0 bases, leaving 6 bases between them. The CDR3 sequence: CASSATSTDTQYF. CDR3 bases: TGTGCCAGCAGCGCAACTAGCACAGATACGCAGTATTTT.

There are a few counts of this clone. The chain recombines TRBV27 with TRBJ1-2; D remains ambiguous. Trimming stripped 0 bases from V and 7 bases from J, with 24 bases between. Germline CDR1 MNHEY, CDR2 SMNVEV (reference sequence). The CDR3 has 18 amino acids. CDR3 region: CASSLSARGSASNRGYTF. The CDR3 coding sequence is TGTGCCAGCAGTTTATCGGCCCGGGGTTCAGCCTCGAACCGTGGCTACACCTTC.

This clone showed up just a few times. The chain's CDR3 is CASTRGGSSYEQYF. The CDR3 DNA sequence: TGTGCCAGCACCCGCGGAGGCAGCTCCTACGAGCAGTACTTC. V gene TRBV7-8 combines with J gene TRBJ2-7; TRBD2 is a possible D gene (5 bases). CDR1 and CDR2 from the germline V gene are SGHVS and FQNEAQ. The CDR3 has 14 amino acids. Deletions cut 7 bases from V and 0 bases from J, with 13 bases between.

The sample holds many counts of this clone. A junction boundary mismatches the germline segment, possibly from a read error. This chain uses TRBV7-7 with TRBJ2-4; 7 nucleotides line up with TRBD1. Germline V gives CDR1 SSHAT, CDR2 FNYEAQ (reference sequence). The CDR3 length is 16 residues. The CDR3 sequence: CASSIDRALAKNIQYF. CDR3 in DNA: TGTGCTAGCAGCATAGACAGGGCCCTGGCCAAAAACATTCAGTACTTC. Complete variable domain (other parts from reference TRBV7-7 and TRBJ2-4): GAGVSQSPRYKVTKRGQDVTLRCDPISSHATLYWYQQALGQGPEFLTYFNYEAQPDKSGLPSDRFSAERPEGSISTLTIQRTEQRDSAMYRCASSIDRALAKNIQYFGAGTRLSVL.

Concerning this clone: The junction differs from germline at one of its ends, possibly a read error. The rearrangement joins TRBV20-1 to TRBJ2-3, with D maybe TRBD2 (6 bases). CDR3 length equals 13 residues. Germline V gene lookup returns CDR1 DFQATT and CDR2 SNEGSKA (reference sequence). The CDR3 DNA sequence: TGCATTGCTCGGGACTCCTCCTGGGGGATGCAGTATTTT. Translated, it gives CIARDSSWGMQYF.

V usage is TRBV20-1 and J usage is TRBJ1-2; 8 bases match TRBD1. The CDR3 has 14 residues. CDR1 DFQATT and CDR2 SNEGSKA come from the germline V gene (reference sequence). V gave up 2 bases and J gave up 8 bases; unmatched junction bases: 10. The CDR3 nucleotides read TGCAGTGCTAGACCCCCCGACAGGGGCGACGGCTACACCTTC. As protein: CSARPPDRGDGYTF.

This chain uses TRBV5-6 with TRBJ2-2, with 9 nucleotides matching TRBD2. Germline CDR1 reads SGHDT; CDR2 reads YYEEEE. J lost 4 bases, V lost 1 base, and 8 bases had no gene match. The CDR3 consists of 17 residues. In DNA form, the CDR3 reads TGTGCCAGCAGCTTGTACTCCGGACTAGCGAGCACCGGGGAGCTGTTTTTT. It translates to CASSLYSGLASTGELFF.